These 19 T cell receptor beta chains were sequenced from one sample in a study of T cells in localized non-small cell lung cancer. Assay: immunoSEQ multiplex PCR; the TCRdb copy retains only in-frame clones and omits some. Of around 33,000 clones in the sample, around 88% were seen once. The starting material was peripheral blood, obtained before any cancer treatment. Receptors were obtained from a woman aged 35-75 years with stage I lung adenocarcinoma.

This rearrangement joins TRBV9 to TRBJ2-1; TRBD2 is a possible D gene (5 bases). V was trimmed by 3 bases and J by 3 bases, leaving 13 bases between them. The germline CDR1 and CDR2 sequences are SGDLS and YYNGEE. The CDR3 contains 15 residues. The CDR3 DNA reads TGTGCCAGCAGCGAACGAGCGGAGAGCTACAATGAGCAGTTCTTC. This gives the protein CASSERAESYNEQFF. Filled out from reference TRBV9 and TRBJ2-1, the complete variable domain reads DSGVTQTPKHLITATGQRVTLRCSPRSGDLSVYWYQQSLDQGLQFLIQYYNGEERAKGNILERFSAQQFPDLHSELNLSSLELGDSALYFCASSERAESYNEQFFGPGTRLTVL.

The chain has TRBV28 and TRBJ1-5; 9 bases fit TRBD1. Losses at the gene ends were 11 bases for V and 11 bases for J; bases not matched to a gene: 16. The CDR3 runs 14 residues. In germline, CDR1 is MDHEN, CDR2 SYDVKM. CDR3 nucleotides: TGTGCCGTGGACAGGGGTCCCCGTGGGGATTCCCAGCATTTT. This sequence encodes CAVDRGPRGDSQHF.

The V gene is TRBV27, the J gene TRBJ1-2; 9 bases are shared with TRBD1. Trimming at V came to 10 bases and at J to 3 bases, leaving 12 bases not matched to a gene. The CDR3 covers 15 residues. In germline, CDR1 is MNHEY, CDR2 SMNVEV (reference sequence). This CDR3 reads CATRSHTGGDYGYTF. The CDR3 DNA sequence: TGTGCCACCAGATCCCACACAGGGGGCGACTATGGCTACACCTTC.

This clone came up a few times. The chain employs TRBV9 and TRBJ1-1; D unclear. CDR1 is SGDLS and CDR2 is YYNGEE in the germline V gene. The CDR3 runs to 14 residues. The V end was cut by 0 bases, the J end by 2 bases, with 8 bases between. CDR3 sequence reads: CASSVASSNTEAFF. DNA for the CDR3: TGTGCCAGCAGCGTAGCCAGTAGCAACACTGAAGCTTTCTTT.

The CDR3 DNA is TGCGCCAGCAGCTTTAGTCCGTCGGGCAATGAGCAGTTCTTC. This translates into CASSFSPSGNEQFF. The chain has TRBV5-1 and TRBJ2-1; D gene uncertain. CDR1 SGHRS and CDR2 YFSETQ come from the germline V gene. The germline V and J ends were trimmed by 2 bases and 6 bases, with 12 bases remaining between them. The CDR3 totals 14 residues.

This clone was observed once. The chain employs TRBV5-1 and TRBJ1-3; TRBD1 is a possible D gene (5 bases). CDR3 size: 16 residues. The germline V gene has CDR1 SGHRS and CDR2 YFSETQ. The V gene lost 0 bases and the J gene lost 4 bases, with 14 bases spanning the gap. The chain's CDR3 is CASSLAGAGLGNTIYF. The CDR3 nucleotides are TGCGCCAGCAGCTTGGCCGGGGCAGGGTTGGGAAACACCATATATTTT.

This chain uses TRBV27 with TRBJ1-6; D ambiguous. The length of the CDR3 is 15 residues. V was clipped by 7 bases and J by 7 bases, with 17 bases between them. The germline V gene encodes CDR1 MNHEY and CDR2 SMNVEV (reference sequence). The CDR3 DNA sequence: TGTGCCAGCACCGTTGGCAAGGGTTGGAATTCACCCCTCCACTTT. This gives the protein CASTVGKGWNSPLHF.

The J gene is TRBJ1-1, the V gene TRBV14; a weak D match, TRBD1 (5 bases). From germline, CDR1 is SGHDN and CDR2 FVKESK. This CDR3 spans 16 amino acids. The germline V and J ends were trimmed by 1 base and 6 bases, with 18 bases remaining between them. DNA of the CDR3: TGTGCCAGCAGCCAAGTTGGACTCCACAGGACATCTGAAGCTTTCTTT. Amino acids: CASSQVGLHRTSEAFF.

The chain is built from TRBV18 and TRBJ2-3; weak D call: TRBD1 (5 bases). This CDR3 spans 17 amino acids. V gave up 2 bases and J gave up 2 bases, with 17 bases separating them. Germline CDR1 is KGHSH and CDR2 is LQKENI. The CDR3 reads CASSPIRRVGATDTQYF. For the CDR3, the DNA is TGTGCCAGCTCACCAATAAGGAGAGTTGGGGCCACAGATACGCAGTATTTT.

This clone was found a few times. The chain links TRBV5-6 to TRBJ2-7, with 7 bases aligning to TRBD1. V was pared by 5 bases and J by 2 bases, with 4 bases of the junction left unmatched. This CDR3 has 13 amino acids. CDR1 SGHDT and CDR2 YYEEEE come from the germline V gene. Written as DNA, the CDR3 is TGTGCCAGCAGACAGGGGTGGGCCTACGAGCAGTACTTC. This sequence encodes CASRQGWAYEQYF.

The chain combines TRBV18 with TRBJ2-5; D gene ambiguous. V lost 2 bases to trimming and J lost 2 bases, with 9 bases between them. The CDR3 length is 14 residues. Germline values: CDR1 KGHSH, CDR2 LQKENI. CDR3 loop: CASSPKGAQETQYF. The CDR3, as DNA: TGTGCCAGCTCACCAAAAGGCGCTCAAGAGACCCAGTACTTC.

The chain combines TRBV4-3 with TRBJ1-5; D unresolved. The CDR3 is 16 amino acids. Deletions cut 1 base from V and 4 bases from J, with 14 bases between. Germline values: CDR1 LGHNA, CDR2 YSLEER. CDR3 sequence: CASSQVLLLHNQPQHF. CDR3 nucleotide sequence: TGCGCCAGCAGCCAAGTCCTGTTGCTACATAATCAGCCCCAGCATTTT.

The J gene is TRBJ1-3, the V gene TRBV4-1; no firm D call. This CDR3 comprises 16 residues. Germline V gene sequence: CDR1 MGHRA, CDR2 YSYEKL. The V end was cut by 4 bases, the J end by 0 bases, with 13 bases between. The CDR3 DNA reads TGCGCCAGCAGCCGGGGTCGGGGTAACTCTGGAAACACCATATATTTT. Protein: CASSRGRGNSGNTIYF.

The chain's CDR3 is CASSLEGQGNTEAFF. As DNA, the CDR3 is TGCGCCAGCAGCTTGGAAGGACAGGGAAACACTGAAGCTTTCTTT. The chain combines TRBV5-1 with TRBJ1-1, with 8 bases identical to TRBD1. The CDR3 is made up of 15 amino acids. Trimming removed 0 bases from V and 2 bases from J; junction bases left unmatched: 3. Germline CDR1 is SGHRS and CDR2 is YFSETQ.

This chain links TRBV19 with TRBJ1-6; no clear D gene. This CDR3 has 13 amino acids. The ends were cut back, 7 bases at V and 5 bases at J, with 9 bases in the middle. Germline values: CDR1 LNHDA, CDR2 SQIVND (reference sequence). The CDR3 is CASTSSNNSPLHF. CDR3 coding DNA: TGTGCCAGTACCAGTTCAAATAATTCACCCCTCCACTTT.

V gene TRBV10-3 combines with J gene TRBJ1-6; no definite D call. The V and J ends lost 2 bases and 9 bases respectively, with 11 bases between them. CDR3 length equals 14 residues. Germline assignment: CDR1 ENHRY and CDR2 SYGVKD. The CDR3 spells CAISELQAGSPLHF. CDR3 in DNA: TGTGCCATCAGTGAGCTTCAGGCGGGTTCACCCCTCCACTTT.

A few counts support this clone. The V and J genes are TRBV10-3 and TRBJ1-1; D perhaps matches TRBD1 (5 bases). The V gene lost 6 bases and the J gene lost 0 bases, with 14 bases spanning the gap. Germline loops: CDR1 ENHRY, CDR2 SYGVKD. The CDR3 totals 15 residues. The CDR3 DNA sequence: TGTGCCATCAGGGGGGGTCCAGGGATGAACACTGAAGCTTTCTTT. Residues: CAIRGGPGMNTEAFF.

In its sample, this clone ranks as large. The CDR3 DNA is TGTGCCAGCAGTGATCTCCAAGAGACCCAGTACTTC. Translated: CASSDLQETQYF. The V gene is TRBV2, the J gene TRBJ2-5, with D unresolved. CDR3 length: 12 residues. The V gene lost 3 bases and the J gene lost 1 base, with 3 bases spanning the gap. CDR1 SNHLY and CDR2 FYNNEI come from the germline V gene.

This chain uses TRBV5-1 with TRBJ1-1; a possible D gene is TRBD1 (6 bases). The CDR3 contains 19 residues. Looked up from germline, CDR1 is SGHRS and CDR2 is YFSETQ. The V and J ends lost 4 bases and 8 bases respectively, with 33 bases between them. The CDR3 loop is CASSLESTGNIRHLTEAFF. As DNA, the CDR3 is TGCGCCAGCAGCCTAGAATCTACAGGGAATATTCGACACCTCACCGAAGCTTTCTTT.